Presented here are 2 T cell receptor beta chains from one specimen sequenced in a study of regulatory T cells in long-lasting Graves disease. iRepertoire HTBI primers and Arm-PCR of CDR3 regions built TCR beta libraries. TCRdb independently ran MiXCR on the multiplex PCR reads; one entry per CDR3 protein. Here the sample spans approximately 350,000 distinct CDR3 sequences, 23% being singletons. The time point denotes: persistent/refractory GD, antithyroid drugs over 5 years with positive TRAb. The TCR library was made from RNA that had been extracted from PBMCs in TRIzol. Source: peripheral blood mononuclear cells (PBMCs), taken when the disease was refractory, from a patient treated with antithyroid drugs. Every receptor here comes from a woman aged 40 to 50 with Graves disease.

At least ten counts were recorded for this clonotype. This chain connects TRBV7-2 to TRBJ2-1; 9 bases map to TRBD2. CDR3 length: 14 amino acids. With V trimmed by 1 base and J by 6 bases, 1 base remained unmatched. Germline CDR1 SGHTA, CDR2 FQGNSA. Here the CDR3 DNA reads TGTGCCAGCAGCTTAGGTAGCGGGGGCAATGAGCAGTTCTTC. Translation: CASSLGSGGNEQFF.

This sequence joins TRBV3-1 and TRBJ1-1; no definite D call. Looked up from germline, CDR1 is LGHDT and CDR2 is YNNKEL (reference sequence). Trimming pared 2 bases from V and 1 base from J, leaving 8 bases between. This CDR3 has 14 amino acids. CDR3 in amino acids: CASSQIGPNTEAFF. DNA of the CDR3: TGTGCCAGCAGCCAAATCGGCCCGAACACTGAAGCTTTCTTT.